This T cell receptor (beta chain) was obtained from a study of PD-1 blockade in classical Hodgkin lymphoma. Study summary: Intravenous delivery of nivolumab at 3 mg/kg to patients occurred every 2 weeks. General study results and limits: Lower baseline TCR diversity was reported for newly diagnosed patients than for healthy donors.

On this clone: Antigen: not known.

Unmatched junction bases numbered 9, after V lost 7 bases and J lost 4 bases. This CDR3 has 15 amino acids. Per the germline V gene, CDR1 is WSHSY and CDR2 is SAAADI. Using immunoSEQ multiplex PCR, the repertoire was profiled, and TCRdb retains in-frame clones only, with some absent. The table has about 20,000 clones, roughly 80% seen once. Brentuximab vedotin exposure varied among the patients, all of whom had relapsed after autologous stem cell transplantation. Reported best responses ranged across complete response, partial response or progressive disease. The V and J genes are TRBV10-2 and TRBJ2-7; 11 bases map to TRBD2. The source is a human donor with classical Hodgkin lymphoma. The specimen comprised peripheral blood mononuclear cells (PBMCs), sampled at baseline. The CDR3 region has the DNA TGCGCCAGCAAATCCCTAGCGGGGGGACTATACGAGCAGTACTTC. Translated: CASKSLAGGLYEQYF.